This is a list of T cell receptor beta chains from one sample in a study of beta chain features in type 1 diabetes. Profiling relied on immunoSEQ multiplex PCR, and the TCRdb table lists in-frame clones only, not all of them. The sample shows 350,000 to 400,000 clones, more than 12% of them seen only once. The sequenced sample consisted of naive CD4+ T cells from blood. These receptors were obtained from a woman aged 18-29 years in good health. Both conserved end residues are part of each CDR3. D genes are given only for firm matches. Expanded clones are given a class, and other clones once, few, many or no size at all.

V: TRBV5-4
D: TRBD1
length: 15
J: TRBJ1-1
size: few
DNA: TGTGCCAGCAGCTGGGCGGGACAGGGGAACACTGAAGCTTTCTTT
CDR3: CASSWAGQGNTEAFF

V: TRBV7-9
D: TRBD1
length: 15
J: TRBJ2-1
size: -
DNA: TGTGCCAGCAGCCTACAGGGGGCAACCTACAATGAGCAGTTCTTC
CDR3: CASSLQGATYNEQFF

V: TRBV6-6
D: TRBD1
length: 15
J: TRBJ1-2
size: few
DNA: TGTGCCAGCAGTCCCCGGGACAGTTTTAACTATGGCTACACCTTC
CDR3: CASSPRDSFNYGYTF

V: TRBV29-1
D: -
length: 14
J: TRBJ2-7
size: -
DNA: TGCAGCGTGGGAACAGGGCAAAGTTCCTACGAGCAGTACTTC
CDR3: CSVGTGQSSYEQYF

V: TRBV19
D: TRBD1
length: 14
J: TRBJ2-3
size: few
DNA: TGTGCCAGTACCAGGACAGGGCGCACAGATACGCAGTATTTT
CDR3: CASTRTGRTDTQYF

V: TRBV5-1
D: TRBD1
length: 16
J: TRBJ2-1
size: -
DNA: TGCGCCAGCAGCTTCAGACAGGGGGCGGTTGGCAATGAGCAGTTCTTC
CDR3: CASSFRQGAVGNEQFF

V: TRBV6-6
D: -
length: 11
J: TRBJ1-2
size: -
DNA: TGTGCCAGCAGTTCCGGGTATGGCTACACCTTC
CDR3: CASSSGYGYTF

V: TRBV7-8
D: -
length: 15
J: TRBJ1-1
size: -
DNA: TGTGCCAGCAGCTTGGTTAGGAGAAAGAACACTGAAGCTTTCTTT
CDR3: CASSLVRRKNTEAFF

V: TRBV5-1
D: TRBD1
length: 14
J: TRBJ2-2
size: -
DNA: TGCGCCAGCAGAGGGACAGCCAACACCGGGGAGCTGTTTTTT
CDR3: CASRGTANTGELFF

V: TRBV5-1
D: -
length: 16
J: TRBJ2-5
size: few
DNA: TGCGCCAGCAGCTTCCTAGCGACACACCAACAAGAGACCCAGTACTTC
CDR3: CASSFLATHQQETQYF

V: TRBV7-3
D: -
length: 15
J: TRBJ2-1
size: -
DNA: TGTGCCAGCAGCTTAAGGCTAGCTGTCTACAATGAGCAGTTCTTC
CDR3: CASSLRLAVYNEQFF

V: TRBV28
D: -
length: 10
J: TRBJ2-3
size: few
DNA: TGTGCCAGTGGAGGGGATACGCAGTATTTT
CDR3: CASGGDTQYF

V: TRBV10-3
D: -
length: 12
J: TRBJ1-2
size: -
DNA: TGTGCCATCAGTGAGTTCGGTGGTGGCTACACCTTC
CDR3: CAISEFGGGYTF

V: TRBV7-9
D: -
length: 15
J: TRBJ1-4
size: few
DNA: TGTGCCAGCAGCTTAAGGGGACAATCTTATGAAAAACTGTTTTTT
CDR3: CASSLRGQSYEKLFF

V: TRBV7-9
D: TRBD1
length: 14
J: TRBJ1-2
size: few
DNA: TGTGCCAGCAGCCGGGACAGGGGCAACTATGGCTACACCTTC
CDR3: CASSRDRGNYGYTF

V: TRBV5-1
D: TRBD2
length: 14
J: TRBJ2-7
size: few
DNA: TGCGCCAGCAGCATCGGGACTAGCGGTTACGAGCAGTACTTC
CDR3: CASSIGTSGYEQYF

V: TRBV7-9
D: -
length: 11
J: TRBJ2-5
size: -
DNA: TGTGCCAGCAGCTTTTCTGAGACCCAGTACTTC
CDR3: CASSFSETQYF

V: TRBV4-2
D: -
length: 16
J: TRBJ1-2
size: -
DNA: TGTGCCAGCAGCCGCCGCCGGGACTGGATCAACTATGGCTACACCTTC
CDR3: CASSRRRDWINYGYTF

V: TRBV9
D: TRBD2
length: 14
J: TRBJ2-1
size: few
DNA: TGTGCCAGCAGCTCGGGAGGATGGAGCGATGAGCAGTTCTTC
CDR3: CASSSGGWSDEQFF

V: TRBV5-6
D: -
length: 15
J: TRBJ2-7
size: few
DNA: TGTGCCAGCAGCTTGAAGGGTCGGGGTCTCTACGAGCAGTACTTC
CDR3: CASSLKGRGLYEQYF

V: TRBV30
D: -
length: 13
J: TRBJ1-2
size: few
DNA: TGTGCCTGGAGTTCATTAGAAACCTATGGCTACACCTTC
CDR3: CAWSSLETYGYTF

V: TRBV10-3
D: TRBD1
length: 13
J: TRBJ1-1
size: few
DNA: TGTGCCATCACCAGGACAGGGAACACTGAAGCTTTCTTT
CDR3: CAITRTGNTEAFF

V: TRBV19
D: TRBD2
length: 17
J: TRBJ2-7
size: -
DNA: TGTGCCAGTAGTATAAGGCCTCTGACTAGCGGGAGCTACGAGCAGTACTTC
CDR3: CASSIRPLTSGSYEQYF

V: TRBV9
D: -
length: 15
J: TRBJ2-2
size: -
DNA: TGTGCCAGCAGCACCCACAGGACCGGCACCGGGGAGCTGTTTTTT
CDR3: CASSTHRTGTGELFF

V: TRBV7-2
D: -
length: 13
J: TRBJ2-2
size: few
DNA: TGTGCCAGCAGCACTGTGAACACCGGGGAGCTGTTTTTT
CDR3: CASSTVNTGELFF

V: TRBV27
D: TRBD2
length: 17
J: TRBJ2-3
size: -
DNA: TGTGCCAGCAGTTTCCCGGGACTAGCGGGAGGTGGAGATACGCAGTATTTT
CDR3: CASSFPGLAGGGDTQYF